Following are 18 T cell receptor beta chains from one sample sequenced in a study of blood T cell repertoires in COVID-19 (dated by TCRdb to the early 2020s). Libraries came from the immunoSEQ multiplex PCR assay. TCRdb took over this immuneACCESS table, retaining in-frame rearrangements with V and J assigned. Such tables are incomplete; in checked studies, under half of the missing clones stem from an unresolved V gene, and the remainder is unexplained. A total of 60,000 to 75,000 clones appear in this sample, more than 75% of them only once. The ten largest clones capture roughly 7% of the sample. The sequenced sample consisted of peripheral blood. These receptors all stem from a man aged 50 to 59 with active COVID-19.

CDR3 amino acids: CASSTGSGEQFF. The CDR3 region has the DNA TGTGCCAGCAGTACAGGGTCGGGGGAGCAGTTCTTC. The chain couples TRBV2 to TRBJ2-1, with D perhaps TRBD1 (6 bases). The ends were cut back, 5 bases at V and 10 bases at J, with 12 bases in the middle. Germline CDR1 SNHLY, CDR2 FYNNEI. The CDR3 loop spans 12 amino acids.

The V call is TRBV5-1, the J call TRBJ2-1, with TRBD1 matching over 9 bases. V lost 1 base, J lost 8 bases, and 7 bases stayed unmatched. The CDR3 length is 15 residues. Germline V gives CDR1 SGHRS, CDR2 YFSETQ. CDR3: CASSLLGQGIDEQFF. The CDR3 region has the DNA TGCGCCAGCAGCTTGCTAGGACAGGGGATCGATGAGCAGTTCTTC.

The genes are TRBV23-1 and TRBJ1-2, with 7 bases matching TRBD1. TRBV23-1 is identified as an open reading frame with a role that is uncertain. V lost 11 bases and J lost 8; bases outside the gene matches: 11. The CDR3 loop spans 12 amino acids. Here the CDR3 reads CAGYRGAGGYTF. The CDR3 DNA is TGCGCCGGGTACAGGGGAGCAGGAGGCTACACCTTC.

The gene calls are TRBV5-5 and TRBJ2-7; 7 nucleotides match TRBD2. Germline CDR1 and CDR2: SGHKS and YYEKEE (reference sequence). The CDR3 consists of 14 residues. V shed 2 bases and J 3 bases; nucleotides not matched to a gene: 5. The CDR3, as DNA: TGTGCCAGCAGCTTAGTAGCGGGTTACTACGAGCAGTACTTC. Translation gives CASSLVAGYYEQYF.

The rearrangement uses TRBV29-1 and TRBJ2-2; TRBD1 matches 7 bases. Germline V gives CDR1 SQVTM, CDR2 ANQGSEA. V gave up 3 bases and J gave up 9 bases; unmatched junction bases: 7. The length of the CDR3 is 13 residues. CDR3 DNA sequence: TGCAGCGTTGAGGCGCACAGGGGAAGGGAGCTGTTTTTT. Translating gives CSVEAHRGRELFF.

The chain carries TRBV6-2 or TRBV6-3 and TRBJ2-7, with 7 positions matching TRBD2. Germline values: CDR1 MNHEY, CDR2 SVGEGT. The CDR3 loop spans 16 amino acids. V was clipped by 2 bases and J by 0 bases; unmatched bases: 7. CDR3 nucleotide sequence: TGTGCCAGCAGTTACACTGGCGGGAGACCCTCCTACGAGCAGTACTTC. Encoded protein: CASSYTGGRPSYEQYF.

V usage is TRBV3-1 (or the pseudogene TRBV3-2) and J usage is TRBJ1-1, with D possibly matching TRBD1 (6 bases). This CDR3 contains 16 residues. Germline-derived CDR1 and CDR2 are LGHDT and YNNKEL (reference sequence). V was cut by 0 bases and J by 5 bases, with 16 bases left in between. The CDR3 DNA reads TGTGCCAGCAGCCAAGAGGGAATAGGGGGAATGACTGAAGCTTTCTTT. This gives the protein CASSQEGIGGMTEAFF.

This chain links TRBV28 with TRBJ2-3; TRBD1 matches 8 bases. Germline V gives CDR1 MDHEN, CDR2 SYDVKM. J gave up 0 bases and V 3 bases, and 11 bases lay outside the gene matches. This CDR3 region has 18 residues. The CDR3 sequence: CASSFGAGGEYSTDTQYF. The CDR3, as DNA: TGTGCCAGCAGTTTCGGGGCAGGGGGCGAATATAGCACAGATACGCAGTATTTT.

This clone appeared once. V usage is TRBV6-6 and J usage is TRBJ1-1, with D maybe TRBD1 (5 bases). Germline assignment: CDR1 MNHNY and CDR2 SVGAGI (reference sequence). This CDR3 region has 14 residues. Trimming removed 4 bases from V and 1 base from J, with 10 bases in between. The DNA for the CDR3 is TGTGCCAGCAGTTCGGGGGAGGGGAACACTGAAGCTTTCTTT. Encoded protein: CASSSGEGNTEAFF.

The rearrangement joins TRBV19 to TRBJ2-2, with D tentatively TRBD1 (6 bases). The CDR3 loop spans 16 amino acids. Germline CDR1 reads LNHDA; CDR2 reads SQIVND (reference sequence). Trimming left V 5 bases short and J 7 bases short, with 20 bases between. The CDR3 spells CASSVYGGVEDGELFF. The CDR3 bases are TGTGCCAGTAGTGTGTATGGGGGCGTTGAAGACGGGGAGCTGTTTTTT.

The chain links TRBV7-6 to TRBJ2-1; 7 nucleotides line up with TRBD2. Per the germline V gene, CDR1 is SGHVS and CDR2 is FNYEAQ. After removal of 1 base from V and 0 bases from J, the junction contained 3 bases not matched to a gene. This CDR3 is 16 amino acids long. The CDR3 spells CASSLGEGSSYNEQFF. The CDR3 coding sequence is TGTGCCAGCAGCTTAGGGGAGGGAAGCTCCTACAATGAGCAGTTCTTC.

This clone was detected many times. J is TRBJ1-6 and V is TRBV4-3; a weak D match, TRBD1 (5 bases). This CDR3 has 15 residues. V was clipped by 0 bases and J by 6 bases, with 9 bases between them. Germline CDR1 and CDR2: LGHNA and YSLEER. Written as DNA, the CDR3 is TGCGCCAGCAGCCAAGATAGCCAGGGTAATTCACCCCTCCACTTT. The encoded protein is CASSQDSQGNSPLHF.

The chain employs TRBV12-3 or TRBV12-4 and TRBJ1-2; D is unresolved. The CDR3 has 13 amino acids. V was trimmed by 1 base and J by 8 bases, leaving 11 bases between them. The CDR3 reads CASSLGPNRGYTF. In nucleotides, the CDR3 is TGTGCCAGCAGTTTAGGTCCAAATCGGGGCTACACCTTC.

The sample holds one count of this clone. V and J are TRBV5-1 and TRBJ2-5; 12 bases are shared with TRBD2. The V gene's germline CDR1 is SGHRS and CDR2 YFSETQ. The CDR3 has 16 residues. The junction had 4 bases not matched to a gene; V was cut back by 0 bases and J by 4 bases. CDR3 residues: CASSLGLAGALETQYF. The CDR3 DNA reads TGCGCCAGCAGCTTGGGACTAGCGGGAGCGTTAGAGACCCAGTACTTC.

The chain links TRBV3-1 (or the pseudogene TRBV3-2) to TRBJ2-3; perhaps TRBD1 as D (5 bases). The CDR3 extends over 16 amino acids. Germline V gives CDR1 LGHDT, CDR2 YNNKEL (reference sequence). Trimming took off 0 bases at V and 6 bases at J, with 16 bases between the two ends. CDR3 coding DNA: TGTGCCAGCAGCCAAGATCTGGGGCAGTACAAGGATACGCAGTATTTT. This encodes CASSQDLGQYKDTQYF.

Notes on this clone: Its ends do not fully match the called genes, so a read error is possible. CDR3 region: CATSGTVSSGANVLTF. Written as DNA, the CDR3 is TGTGCCACCAGCGGGACAGTTAGCTCTGGGGCCAACGTCCTGACTTTC. V gene TRBV9 combines with J gene TRBJ2-6; D may be TRBD1 or TRBD2 (7 bases each). The CDR3 totals 16 residues. The germline gives CDR1 SGDLS, CDR2 YYNGEE. Full variable domain (missing parts from reference TRBV9 and TRBJ2-6): DSGVTQTPKHLITATGQRVTLRCSPRSGDLSVYWYQQSLDQGLQFLIQYYNGEERAKGNILERFSAQQFPDLHSELNLSSLELGDSALYFCATSGTVSSGANVLTFGAGSRLTVL.

This rearrangement joins TRBV7-2 to TRBJ1-1; the match to TRBD1 covers 11 bases. This CDR3 comprises 14 residues. Trimming took 6 bases from V and 4 from J; bases not matched to a gene: 4. From germline, CDR1 is SGHTA and CDR2 FQGNSA. CDR3 nucleotides: TGTGCCAGCAGTCCGGACAGGGGGCGCACTGAAGCTTTCTTT. It encodes CASSPDRGRTEAFF.

This clone occurred once. V is TRBV7-9 and J is TRBJ2-2, with 9 bases that match TRBD1. Trimming took 7 bases from V and 8 from J; bases not matched to a gene: 11. CDR1 is SEHNR, CDR2 FQNEAQ, per germline (reference sequence). There are 15 residues in the CDR3. The CDR3 bases are TGTGCCAGCAACCATCCGGGACAGGGTGCAGGGGAGCTGTTTTTT. Amino acid sequence: CASNHPGQGAGELFF.